This T cell receptor (beta chain) was found in a study of blood T cells in healthy people across ages. Sample-barcoded 5' priming and a J-beta primer mix drove a second PCR of roughly 6 to 12 cycles. Each cDNA molecule was tagged by a template-switch adaptor with 12 random nucleotides. In TCRdb, the 5' RACE reads were re-called with MiXCR into one record per CDR3 protein. The sample lists about 830,000 distinct CDR3 sequences; approximately 59% were seen once. Trimming cost V 6 bases and J 8 bases, with 19 bases left between them. CDR3 length equals 15 residues. Looked up from germline, CDR1 is MNHEY and CDR2 is SVGAGI.

This clonotype originated in a man aged 30-40 years in good health. The source material was blood. The chain is built from TRBV6-5 and TRBJ1-4; D is unresolved. The CDR3 nucleotides are TGTGCCAGCAGCCCCTTCGGGCAGCCCGAAGAAAAACTGTTTTTT. Translation gives CASSPFGQPEEKLFF.